These T cell receptor beta chains were read from a single sample in a study of blood T cell repertoires in COVID-19. The protocol was immunoSEQ multiplex PCR, while the TCRdb copy is restricted to in-frame clones and leaves out a portion. The top ten clones hold roughly 4.3% of a sample with about 440,000 clones, about 89% of them seen once. Material for sequencing was peripheral blood. These receptors all stem from a woman younger than 45 with acute or convalescent COVID-19. Both conserved end residues are part of each CDR3. The order of the fields is CDR3 length, D gene, clone size, V gene, J gene, CDR3 DNA, CDR3 protein. The D gene is left open where the match is weak. Expanded clones get a size class; other rows say once, few or many, or leave the size out.

cdr3_length: 13; d_call: NA; clone_size: once; v_call: TRBV28; j_call: TRBJ1-2; cdr3_nt: TGTGCCAGCAGAACTATGGCTCTCGGTGGCTACACCTTC; cdr3_aa: CASRTMALGGYTF
cdr3_length: 15; d_call: TRBD1; clone_size: NA; v_call: TRBV3-1/TRBV3-2; j_call: TRBJ2-3; cdr3_nt: TGTGCCAGCAGCCTCGGACAGGGGCACACAGATACGCAGTATTTT; cdr3_aa: CASSLGQGHTDTQYF
cdr3_length: 16; d_call: TRBD1; clone_size: NA; v_call: TRBV29-1; j_call: TRBJ1-2; cdr3_nt: TGCAGCGTTGAAACGGTCCGGGACAGGGCTAACTATGGCTACACCTTC; cdr3_aa: CSVETVRDRANYGYTF
cdr3_length: 17; d_call: TRBD1; clone_size: NA; v_call: TRBV23-1; j_call: TRBJ1-4; cdr3_nt: TGCGCCAGCAGTCAAAACGAGGGGGCTTATACTAATGAAAAACTGTTTTTT; cdr3_aa: CASSQNEGAYTNEKLFF
cdr3_length: 14; d_call: TRBD1; clone_size: NA; v_call: TRBV5-1; j_call: TRBJ1-1; cdr3_nt: TGCGCCAGCAGCTTGCGACAGGGTGGCCCTGAAGCTTTCTTT; cdr3_aa: CASSLRQGGPEAFF
cdr3_length: 14; d_call: TRBD1; clone_size: NA; v_call: TRBV7-9; j_call: TRBJ2-5; cdr3_nt: TGTGCCAGCAGCTTGGACAGGGGGCCGGAGACCCAGTACTTC; cdr3_aa: CASSLDRGPETQYF
cdr3_length: 13; d_call: NA; clone_size: NA; v_call: TRBV5-1; j_call: TRBJ2-2; cdr3_nt: TGCGCCAGCAGCCCGGGACTGGGCGGGGAGCTGTTTTTT; cdr3_aa: CASSPGLGGELFF
cdr3_length: 14; d_call: NA; clone_size: NA; v_call: TRBV6-5; j_call: TRBJ1-6; cdr3_nt: TGTGCCAGTACCATTAGCTCCTATAATTCACCCCTCCACTTT; cdr3_aa: CASTISSYNSPLHF
cdr3_length: 13; d_call: TRBD1; clone_size: NA; v_call: TRBV29-1; j_call: TRBJ1-5; cdr3_nt: TGCAGCGTGGGGACAGGGGGCGATCAGCCCCAGCATTTT; cdr3_aa: CSVGTGGDQPQHF
cdr3_length: 15; d_call: TRBD2; clone_size: NA; v_call: TRBV23-1; j_call: TRBJ2-7; cdr3_nt: TGCGCCAGCAGTCGGCCCCGGGACTACCACTACGAGCAGTACTTC; cdr3_aa: CASSRPRDYHYEQYF
cdr3_length: 14; d_call: NA; clone_size: NA; v_call: TRBV6-6; j_call: TRBJ2-7; cdr3_nt: TGTGCCAGCAGTTACTCGAACAGGGTTCACGAGCAGTACTTC; cdr3_aa: CASSYSNRVHEQYF
cdr3_length: 15; d_call: TRBD2; clone_size: once; v_call: TRBV5-4; j_call: TRBJ2-3; cdr3_nt: TGTGCCAGCAGCCCCCCTAGCGGGGGGTCAGATACGCAGTATTTT; cdr3_aa: CASSPPSGGSDTQYF
cdr3_length: 15; d_call: NA; clone_size: few; v_call: TRBV4-1; j_call: TRBJ1-6; cdr3_nt: TGCGCCAGCAGCCAAGCGGCGGGGCCACGGTCACCCCTCCACTTT; cdr3_aa: CASSQAAGPRSPLHF
cdr3_length: 16; d_call: NA; clone_size: few; v_call: TRBV7-8; j_call: TRBJ1-6; cdr3_nt: TGTGCCAGCAGCTCCGATCCTTCCTTCAGAAATTCACCCCTCCACTTT; cdr3_aa: CASSSDPSFRNSPLHF
cdr3_length: 14; d_call: NA; clone_size: NA; v_call: TRBV19; j_call: TRBJ1-6; cdr3_nt: TGTGCCAGTAGTATGGAGGGACTCAATTCACCCCTCCACTTT; cdr3_aa: CASSMEGLNSPLHF
cdr3_length: 17; d_call: TRBD1; clone_size: NA; v_call: TRBV7-9; j_call: TRBJ1-2; cdr3_nt: TGTGCCAGCAGCGCATCAGGGGGCACTCTTCCTAACTATGGCTACACCTTC; cdr3_aa: CASSASGGTLPNYGYTF
cdr3_length: 13; d_call: NA; clone_size: NA; v_call: TRBV12-3/TRBV12-4; j_call: TRBJ2-3; cdr3_nt: TGTGCCAGCAATACCGGGGGAGGCGATACGCAGTATTTT; cdr3_aa: CASNTGGGDTQYF
cdr3_length: 15; d_call: NA; clone_size: NA; v_call: TRBV11-2; j_call: TRBJ2-5; cdr3_nt: TGTGCCAGCAGCTCGGTGGAGGGAGGGGGAGAGACCCAGTACTTC; cdr3_aa: CASSSVEGGGETQYF
cdr3_length: 13; d_call: NA; clone_size: NA; v_call: TRBV5-1; j_call: TRBJ1-2; cdr3_nt: TGCGCCAGCAGCTTGGAGGGGGACTATGGCTACACCTTC; cdr3_aa: CASSLEGDYGYTF
cdr3_length: 16; d_call: TRBD1; clone_size: NA; v_call: TRBV25-1; j_call: TRBJ1-1; cdr3_nt: TGTGCCAGCAGAGGGGGCGTGGGACACTGGAACACTGAAGCTTTCTTT; cdr3_aa: CASRGGVGHWNTEAFF
cdr3_length: 14; d_call: TRBD1; clone_size: NA; v_call: TRBV28; j_call: TRBJ2-1; cdr3_nt: TGTGCCAGCAGTTTATCGGACAGGGCCAATGAGCAGTTCTTC; cdr3_aa: CASSLSDRANEQFF
cdr3_length: 15; d_call: TRBD1; clone_size: few; v_call: TRBV18; j_call: TRBJ1-1; cdr3_nt: TGTGCCAGCTCACCAAGGACAGGGACGGACACTGAAGCTTTCTTT; cdr3_aa: CASSPRTGTDTEAFF
cdr3_length: 13; d_call: NA; clone_size: NA; v_call: TRBV28; j_call: TRBJ2-7; cdr3_nt: TGTGCCAGCAGCCCTTTACAGGGTTACGAGCAGTACTTC; cdr3_aa: CASSPLQGYEQYF
cdr3_length: 14; d_call: TRBD1; clone_size: NA; v_call: TRBV5-1; j_call: TRBJ1-1; cdr3_nt: TGCGCCAGCAGCTGGACAGGGGGGAACACTGAAGCTTTCTTT; cdr3_aa: CASSWTGGNTEAFF
cdr3_length: 18; d_call: TRBD2; clone_size: NA; v_call: TRBV18; j_call: TRBJ2-3; cdr3_nt: TGTGCCAGCTCACCGGAAGTGTCGCGGGGGATGGAGAAGTATACGCAGTATTTT; cdr3_aa: CASSPEVSRGMEKYTQYF
cdr3_length: 15; d_call: NA; clone_size: NA; v_call: TRBV25-1; j_call: TRBJ2-2; cdr3_nt: TGTGCCAGCAGTCTCGAGAGGGGGGGGGCCGGGGAGCTGTTTTTT; cdr3_aa: CASSLERGGAGELFF
cdr3_length: 11; d_call: NA; clone_size: NA; v_call: TRBV29-1; j_call: TRBJ1-1; cdr3_nt: TGCAGCGTGGAGCCTAACACTGAAGCTTTCTTT; cdr3_aa: CSVEPNTEAFF
cdr3_length: 13; d_call: TRBD1; clone_size: NA; v_call: TRBV25-1; j_call: TRBJ2-7; cdr3_nt: TGTGCCACCGGTGGGACAGGGGGTTACGAGCAGTACTTC; cdr3_aa: CATGGTGGYEQYF
cdr3_length: 15; d_call: NA; clone_size: NA; v_call: TRBV2; j_call: TRBJ2-5; cdr3_nt: TGTGCCAGCAGCGCCCCCTCGGTCCTCGGGGAGACCCAGTACTTC; cdr3_aa: CASSAPSVLGETQYF
cdr3_length: 16; d_call: NA; clone_size: NA; v_call: TRBV5-4; j_call: TRBJ1-2; cdr3_nt: TGTGCCAGCAGCCGAGAGGGGAGGGGGGATTTAGGTGGCTACACCTTC; cdr3_aa: CASSREGRGDLGGYTF
cdr3_length: 14; d_call: NA; clone_size: NA; v_call: TRBV20-1; j_call: TRBJ2-7; cdr3_nt: TGCAGTGCTAGTTTACAGGGTGGGTCCTACGAGCAGTACTTC; cdr3_aa: CSASLQGGSYEQYF
cdr3_length: 15; d_call: NA; clone_size: NA; v_call: TRBV30; j_call: TRBJ1-2; cdr3_nt: TGTGCCTGGAGTCCCCCCCCAGGGAACGGCTATGGCTACACCTTC; cdr3_aa: CAWSPPPGNGYGYTF
cdr3_length: 17; d_call: NA; clone_size: NA; v_call: TRBV3-1/TRBV3-2; j_call: TRBJ1-1; cdr3_nt: TGTGCCAGCAGCCAGTCGAAGGGTACCAGGGTCCACGCTGAAGCTTTCTTT; cdr3_aa: CASSQSKGTRVHAEAFF
cdr3_length: 12; d_call: NA; clone_size: NA; v_call: TRBV25-1; j_call: TRBJ1-1; cdr3_nt: TGTGCCATAACCTTTGGGGGGTATGAAGCTTTCTTT; cdr3_aa: CAITFGGYEAFF
cdr3_length: 15; d_call: TRBD2; clone_size: NA; v_call: TRBV5-4; j_call: TRBJ2-3; cdr3_nt: TGTGCCAGCAGCCAAAGCGGGGGGGCCACAGATACGCAGTATTTT; cdr3_aa: CASSQSGGATDTQYF
cdr3_length: 12; d_call: NA; clone_size: NA; v_call: TRBV19; j_call: TRBJ2-2; cdr3_nt: TGTGCCAGTTCGGGGAACACCGGGGAGCTGTTTTTT; cdr3_aa: CASSGNTGELFF
cdr3_length: 14; d_call: TRBD1; clone_size: NA; v_call: TRBV5-8; j_call: TRBJ2-1; cdr3_nt: TGTGCCAGCAGCACGGGACAGGGACCCGATGAGCAGTTCTTC; cdr3_aa: CASSTGQGPDEQFF
cdr3_length: 14; d_call: TRBD2; clone_size: few; v_call: TRBV10-2; j_call: TRBJ2-5; cdr3_nt: TGCGCCAGCACCCTAGCGGGGCCCCAAGAGACCCAGTACTTC; cdr3_aa: CASTLAGPQETQYF
cdr3_length: 14; d_call: NA; clone_size: NA; v_call: TRBV19; j_call: TRBJ2-7; cdr3_nt: TGTGCCAGTAGTATGTTGGGGGCACCCTACGAGCAGTACTTC; cdr3_aa: CASSMLGAPYEQYF
cdr3_length: 15; d_call: TRBD2; clone_size: NA; v_call: TRBV6-5; j_call: TRBJ2-1; cdr3_nt: TGTGCCAGCAGAGGACTAGCGGGGGGGTACAATGAGCAGTTCTTC; cdr3_aa: CASRGLAGGYNEQFF
cdr3_length: 15; d_call: TRBD1; clone_size: once; v_call: TRBV4-2; j_call: TRBJ1-4; cdr3_nt: TGTGCCAGCAGCTCCGGGGACAGTTTTAATGAAAAACTGTTTTTT; cdr3_aa: CASSSGDSFNEKLFF
cdr3_length: 15; d_call: NA; clone_size: NA; v_call: TRBV6-5; j_call: TRBJ2-3; cdr3_nt: TGTGCCAGCACCCCCACAGCGCCAGGGGGGAGTACGCAGTATTTT; cdr3_aa: CASTPTAPGGSTQYF
cdr3_length: 14; d_call: NA; clone_size: NA; v_call: TRBV9; j_call: TRBJ2-3; cdr3_nt: TGTGCCAGCAGCGTGAGAGGGAACACAGATACGCAGTATTTT; cdr3_aa: CASSVRGNTDTQYF
cdr3_length: 16; d_call: TRBD1; clone_size: NA; v_call: TRBV5-4; j_call: TRBJ2-2; cdr3_nt: TGTGCCAGCAGCTCTCAACAGGGGGCGGGCACCGGGGAGCTGTTTTTT; cdr3_aa: CASSSQQGAGTGELFF
cdr3_length: 13; d_call: TRBD1; clone_size: once; v_call: TRBV2; j_call: TRBJ1-2; cdr3_nt: TGTGCCAGCAGAACAGGACAGGCCCAGGGCTACACCTTC; cdr3_aa: CASRTGQAQGYTF
cdr3_length: 15; d_call: NA; clone_size: once; v_call: TRBV27; j_call: TRBJ2-7; cdr3_nt: TGTGCCAGCAGTTTAGGGGGGATCGGAGCCTACGAGCAGTACTTC; cdr3_aa: CASSLGGIGAYEQYF
cdr3_length: 14; d_call: TRBD1; clone_size: NA; v_call: TRBV6-9; j_call: TRBJ2-2; cdr3_nt: TGTGCCAGTATGACAGGGGCGAACACCGGGGAGCTGTTTTTT; cdr3_aa: CASMTGANTGELFF